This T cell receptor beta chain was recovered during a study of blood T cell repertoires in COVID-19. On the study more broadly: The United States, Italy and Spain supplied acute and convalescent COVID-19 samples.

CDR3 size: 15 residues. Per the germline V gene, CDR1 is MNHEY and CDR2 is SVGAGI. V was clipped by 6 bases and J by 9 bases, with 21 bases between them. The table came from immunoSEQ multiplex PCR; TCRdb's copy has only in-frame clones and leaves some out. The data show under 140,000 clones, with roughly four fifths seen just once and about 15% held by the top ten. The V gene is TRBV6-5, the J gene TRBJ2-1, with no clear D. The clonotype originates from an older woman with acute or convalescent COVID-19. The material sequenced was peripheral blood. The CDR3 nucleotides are TGTGCCAGCAGCAAAAGCGCCTTCTCAGTGGGTGAGCAGTTCTTC. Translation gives CASSKSAFSVGEQFF.